This TCR beta chain comes out of a study of T cell repertoires in cytomegalovirus infection. Background on the study: CMV infection plus the matching HLA type was flagged by public TCR beta signatures. Whole-study results and caveats: Public TCR beta family frequency separated CMV-and-HLA carriers, including in an independent cohort. The ex vivo response showed dominance by HLA-C-restricted CMV-specific TCR beta clonotypes.

TCRdb analysed the reads with MiXCR anew, one entry per CDR3 protein. The table shows about 180,000 distinct CDR3 sequences, with around 14% occurring only once. This clonotype showed up many times. Its target is unknown. The germline V and J ends were trimmed by 1 base and 4 bases, with 13 bases remaining between them. Germline CDR1 and CDR2: MDHEN and SYDVKM. The CDR3 has 15 residues. Input material: PBMCs. The receptor was isolated from a human donor in good health (CMV status not recorded). Some clones in this sample may be carry-over from other donors' samples. The rearrangement links TRBV28 to TRBJ1-1; D is ambiguous. The CDR3 reads CASSLSRGWGTEAFF. The CDR3 bases are TGTGCCAGCAGTTTATCGCGGGGTTGGGGCACTGAAGCTTTCTTT.